This is a list of T cell receptor beta chains from one sample in a study of blood T cell repertoires in COVID-19. The data were produced by immunoSEQ multiplex PCR, yet TCRdb's version contains in-frame clones alone and is incomplete. The table shows tens of thousands of clones, with 85% to 90% occurring only once. Input material: peripheral blood. All receptors come from a human donor in a cohort sampled during active COVID-19. Each CDR3 is given with its conserved first and last residue. A D gene is named only where the DNA matches it firmly. The listing skips clone size in some rows; elsewhere it reads once, few, many or a size class.

v_call	clone_size	d_call	j_call	cdr3_aa	cdr3_nt
TRBV10-2	.	.	TRBJ2-7	CASGAGGDEQYF	TGCGCCAGCGGGGCCGGGGGTGACGAGCAGTACTTT
TRBV6-5	.	.	TRBJ2-7	CASKGGVQYEQYF	TGTGCCAGCAAGGGGGGGGTCCAGTACGAGCAGTACTTC
TRBV27	.	.	TRBJ1-4	CASSTPGLGGKLFF	TGTGCCAGCAGTACCCCCGGACTGGGAGGAAAACTGTTTTTT
TRBV2	.	TRBD2	TRBJ2-7	CASSPAPTTSDNTYEQYF	TGTGCCAGCAGTCCCGCCCCAACTACTAGCGACAACACCTACGAGCAGTACTTC
TRBV18	.	TRBD2	TRBJ2-3	CASSRGTSGATDTQYF	TGTGCCAGCTCACGGGGAACTAGCGGGGCTACAGATACGCAGTATTTT
TRBV6-5	.	.	TRBJ2-6	CASQLYITGANVLTF	TGTGCCAGCCAACTATACATAACTGGGGCCAACGTCCTGACTTTC
TRBV5-1	.	TRBD2	TRBJ2-1	CASSLPTSGGNPSYNEQFF	TGCGCCAGCAGCTTGCCGACTAGCGGGGGAAACCCCTCCTACAATGAGCAGTTCTTC
TRBV11-2	.	.	TRBJ1-2	CASSLKEWSGSGYTF	TGTGCCAGCAGCTTAAAGGAATGGTCCGGGAGTGGCTACACCTTC
TRBV25-1	.	.	TRBJ2-3	CASSDQRFTQYF	TGTGCCAGCAGTGACCAGCGTTTTACGCAGTATTTT
TRBV30	.	.	TRBJ2-1	CAWNDSGNEQFF	TGTGCCTGGAATGACAGTGGGAATGAGCAGTTCTTC
TRBV5-6	.	TRBD1	TRBJ2-7	CASSQLTGTVGEQYF	TGTGCCAGCAGCCAACTAACCGGGACAGTCGGCGAGCAGTACTTC
TRBV2	.	.	TRBJ2-6	CASSKQSYSSGANVLTF	TGTGCCAGCAGCAAACAGAGTTATAGCTCTGGGGCCAACGTCCTGACTTTC
TRBV9	.	.	TRBJ2-7	CASSASATMIYEQYF	TGTGCCAGCAGCGCTAGCGCAACGATGATCTACGAGCAGTACTTC
TRBV11-3	once	TRBD1	TRBJ2-3	CASSPRQGKSDTQYF	TGTGCCAGCAGCCCCAGACAGGGGAAGTCAGATACGCAGTATTTT
TRBV9	.	TRBD1	TRBJ1-1	CASSEDRGLGNTEAFF	TGTGCCAGCAGCGAGGACAGGGGGCTTGGTAACACTGAAGCTTTCTTT
TRBV30	.	.	TRBJ1-2	CASVGTTVSYTF	TGTGCCTCCGTCGGGACAACCGTAAGCTACACCTTC
TRBV10-3	.	TRBD2	TRBJ2-2	CARPAAGTSGGGNTGELFF	TGTGCCCGCCCGGCGGCCGGCACTAGCGGGGGGGGTAACACCGGGGAGCTGTTTTTT
TRBV5-1	.	.	TRBJ2-7	CASCRGIGYEQYF	TGCGCCAGCTGCCGAGGGATCGGGTACGAGCAGTACTTC
TRBV6-5	once	TRBD1	TRBJ2-6	CASKGQGSGANVLTF	TGTGCCAGCAAGGGACAGGGGTCAGGGGCCAACGTCCTGACTTTC
TRBV28	few	TRBD1	TRBJ2-7	CASSPDRVSSYEQYF	TGTGCCAGCAGCCCAGACAGGGTCAGCTCCTACGAGCAGTACTTC
TRBV20-1	few	.	TRBJ1-1	CSASSSVNTEAFF	TGCAGTGCTAGTTCGTCAGTGAACACTGAAGCTTTCTTT
TRBV5-1	.	.	TRBJ2-3	CASSIQGSDTQYF	TGCGCCAGCAGCATCCAGGGATCAGATACGCAGTATTTT
TRBV12-1	.	.	TRBJ2-2	CASSFRLHTGELFF	TGTGCCAGCAGCTTTCGACTCCACACCGGGGAGCTGTTTTTT
TRBV29-1	.	.	TRBJ2-6	CSVSQSSSGANVLTF	TGCAGCGTTAGTCAGTCAAGCTCTGGGGCCAACGTCCTGACTTTC
TRBV5-1	once	TRBD1	TRBJ2-5	CASSSAQGQETQYF	TGCGCCAGCAGTTCGGCACAGGGGCAAGAGACCCAGTACTTC
TRBV2	.	TRBD1	TRBJ1-2	CASRGQGANYGYTF	TGTGCCAGCAGGGGACAGGGGGCTAACTATGGCTACACCTTC
TRBV30	once	.	TRBJ1-1	CARRQFMNTEAFF	TGTGCCAGGCGACAGTTCATGAACACTGAAGCTTTCTTT
TRBV30	.	TRBD1	TRBJ1-2	CAWRDRDYGYTF	TGTGCCTGGAGAGACAGGGACTATGGCTACACCTTC
TRBV12-5	.	.	TRBJ2-7	CASGLTGNFEQYF	TGTGCTAGTGGTTTGACAGGGAACTTCGAACAGTACTTC
TRBV4-1	.	.	TRBJ1-1	CASSRVNTEAFF	TGCGCCAGCAGCCGAGTGAACACTGAAGCTTTCTTT
TRBV2	few	TRBD1	TRBJ1-3	CASSGTGRSGNTIYF	TGTGCCAGCAGTGGGACAGGGCGGTCTGGAAACACCATATATTTT
TRBV6-5	once	TRBD2	TRBJ2-7	CASSRLATLYEQYF	TGTGCCAGCAGTCGACTAGCCACCCTCTACGAGCAGTACTTC
TRBV27	.	TRBD1	TRBJ2-2	CASRGQANTGELFF	TGTGCCAGCAGGGGACAGGCGAACACCGGGGAGCTGTTTTTT